The 32 T cell receptor beta chains below were found in one sample sequenced in a study of human T cells and chemical hapten exposure. Indicated time point: patch test 1, 2 weeks after DPC sensitization. The sample's treatment: therapeutic diphenylcyclopropenone sensitization with weekly scalp DPC. TCRdb re-analysed the RACE reads in MiXCR, keeping a single row per CDR3 protein. The profile shows around 380,000 distinct CDR3 sequences, more than 4.5% of them singletons. Sample: whole blood, taken in connection with sensitization to the hapten diphenylcyclopropenone (DPC). All receptors derive from a woman aged 50 to 65 with alopecia areata. Some clones in this sample may be carry-over from other donors' samples.

This clonotype was recorded at least ten times. The chain is built from TRBV7-9 and TRBJ1-1; D might be TRBD1 (6 bases). This CDR3 is built from 12 residues. V was trimmed by 5 bases and J by 8 bases, leaving 12 bases between them. The germline CDR1 and CDR2 sequences are SEHNR and FQNEAQ (reference sequence). In nucleotides, the CDR3 is TGTGCCAGCAGCCCTGGACAGAGAGAAGCTTTCTTT. Protein sequence: CASSPGQREAFF.

This clonotype was seen ten or more times. J is TRBJ1-6 and V is TRBV7-2; D perhaps matches TRBD1 (5 bases). The CDR3 runs 13 residues. From germline, CDR1 is SGHTA and CDR2 FQGNSA. The ends were cut back, 4 bases at V and 11 bases at J, with 12 bases in the middle. The CDR3 loop reads CASSSLEGTPLHF. The CDR3 DNA follows: TGTGCCAGCAGCTCCCTGGAGGGGACACCCCTCCACTTT.

This clonotype was seen repeatedly, ten times or more. Mismatch with germline at one junction end may stem from a read error. DNA of the CDR3: TGTGCCAGCAGCCAGACAGGGACTGAAGCTTTCTTT. This codes for CASSQTGTEAFF. The genes are TRBV4-1 and TRBJ1-1; 7 nucleotides agree with TRBD1. CDR3 length: 12 residues. CDR1 and CDR2 from the germline V gene are MGHRA and YSYEKL.

This clonotype was picked up many times. The chain uses TRBV3-1 and TRBJ2-7; D unclear. V was clipped by 5 bases and J by 3 bases, with 14 bases between them. The CDR3 runs to 14 residues. The V gene's germline CDR1 is LGHDT and CDR2 YNNKEL (reference sequence). In DNA, the CDR3 is TGTGCCAGCAGCTTAGGCAGTAGAGTCTACGAGCAGTACTTC. It translates to CASSLGSRVYEQYF.

This clonotype occurred many times. The chain carries TRBV29-1 and TRBJ1-2; perhaps TRBD1 as D (5 bases). Trimming removed 6 bases at V and 8 bases at J, with 16 bases between. Germline CDR1 reads SQVTM; CDR2 reads ANQGSEA. This CDR3 comprises 12 residues. The CDR3 bases are TGCAGCGTCCCGTGGGGCGGGAGAGGCTACACCTTC. Amino acid sequence: CSVPWGGRGYTF.

Many counts were recorded for this clonotype. As DNA, the CDR3 is TGTGCCAGCAGCCCCCGGGCCAATGAGCAGTTCTTC. This encodes CASSPRANEQFF. The rearrangement joins TRBV6-6 to TRBJ2-1; D is uncertain. V lost 6 bases, J lost 6 bases, and 9 bases lay in between. Germline-derived CDR1 and CDR2 are MNHNY and SVGAGI (reference sequence). CDR3 length equals 12 residues.

This clonotype was observed many times. The CDR3 nucleotides read TGTGCCAGCAGCCCCCCGACCGGCGGGGGCGAGCAGTACTTC. It yields the protein CASSPPTGGGEQYF. This chain joins TRBV7-9 and TRBJ2-7; 7 bases line up with TRBD2. Germline CDR1 and CDR2: SEHNR and FQNEAQ (reference sequence). The CDR3 runs to 14 residues. Losses at the gene ends were 5 bases for V and 6 bases for J; bases not matched to a gene: 10. The full variable domain, its missing parts supplied by reference TRBV7-9 and TRBJ2-7, is DTGVSQNPRHKITKRGQNVTFRCDPISEHNRLYWYRQTLGQGPEFLTYFQNEAQLEKSRLLSDRFSAERPKGSFSTLEIQRTEQGDSAMYLCASSPPTGGGEQYFGPGTRLTVT.

The chain employs TRBV6-5 and TRBJ1-2; 9 bases are shared with TRBD1. Losses at the gene ends were 6 bases for V and 1 base for J; bases not matched to a gene: 3. The CDR3 has 14 amino acids. Germline loops: CDR1 MNHEY, CDR2 SVGAGI. The CDR3 sequence: CASRWTGDNYGYTF. Written as DNA, the CDR3 is TGTGCCAGCAGGTGGACAGGGGATAACTATGGCTACACCTTC.

This clonotype was found a few times. This chain joins TRBV12-3 or TRBV12-4 and TRBJ1-5; D gene ambiguous. This CDR3 has 14 amino acids. Between the trimmed V and J ends, which lost 3 bases and 4 bases, there was a span of 10 bases. CDR3 DNA: TGTGCCAGCAGTTTGATTGGTTCGAATCAGCCCCAGCATTTT. Its translation is CASSLIGSNQPQHF.

This clonotype showed up many times. The chain recombines TRBV18 with TRBJ2-7; D gene ambiguous. CDR3 length: 13 amino acids. V gave up 2 bases and J gave up 5 bases, with 10 bases separating them. Germline V gene sequence: CDR1 KGHSH, CDR2 LQKENI. As DNA, the CDR3 is TGTGCCAGCTCACCAAACGGTGCCGACGAGCAGTACTTC. Translation: CASSPNGADEQYF.

In its sample, this clonotype was seen many times. CDR3 coding DNA: TGTGCCAGCACCCCCGGGACTATACCCTACGAGCAGTACTTC. Residues: CASTPGTIPYEQYF. The genes are TRBV9 and TRBJ2-7; the match to TRBD2 covers 7 bases. Per germline, CDR1 SGDLS and CDR2 YYNGEE. With 6 bases clipped from V and 2 bases from J, the junction kept 8 bases outside the gene matches. CDR3 length equals 14 residues. Full variable domain (outside the CDR3, taken from reference TRBV9 and TRBJ2-7): DSGVTQTPKHLITATGQRVTLRCSPRSGDLSVYWYQQSLDQGLQFLIQYYNGEERAKGNILERFSAQQFPDLHSELNLSSLELGDSALYFCASTPGTIPYEQYFGPGTRLTVT.

The chain recombines TRBV6-6 with TRBJ1-1, with 9 bases lining up with TRBD1. V was clipped by 6 bases and J by 8 bases; unmatched bases: 10. Germline CDR1 is MNHNY and CDR2 is SVGAGI (reference sequence). CDR3 size: 14 residues. CDR3 protein: CASRSPGQGTEAFF. The CDR3 DNA is TGTGCCAGCAGGAGCCCGGGACAGGGAACCGAAGCTTTCTTT.

The chain employs TRBV20-1 and TRBJ1-6, with D unclear. Germline V lookup: CDR1 DFQATT, CDR2 SNEGSKA (reference sequence). Trimming shortened V by 1 base and J by 2 bases, and 12 bases separated the two germline ends. This CDR3 has 16 residues. The CDR3 reads CSARGGRSTYNSPLHF. The CDR3 DNA reads TGCAGTGCTAGAGGAGGGCGAAGTACCTATAATTCACCCCTCCACTTT.

This clonotype showed up many times. The chain recombines TRBV12-3 or TRBV12-4 with TRBJ1-2; D gene ambiguous. V gave up 1 base and J gave up 2 bases, with 8 bases separating them. The CDR3 has 14 residues. The CDR3 region is CASSLDPTNYGYTF. The CDR3 bases are TGTGCCAGCAGTTTAGATCCAACCAACTATGGCTACACCTTC.

The chain has TRBV6-2 or TRBV6-3 and TRBJ1-5; D is unresolved. This CDR3 spans 15 amino acids. Germline assignment: CDR1 MNHEY and CDR2 SVGEGT. Trimming cost V 4 bases and J 4 bases, with 14 bases left between them. CDR3 nucleotide sequence: TGTGCCAGCAGTTCCGCGGACGCGGGGAATCAGCCCCAGCATTTT. Translated: CASSSADAGNQPQHF.

This clonotype was seen many times. The chain has TRBV6-5 and TRBJ1-3; D not resolved. V dropped 2 bases and J dropped 3 bases, with 11 bases sitting between them. CDR3 length equals 15 residues. Germline assignment: CDR1 MNHEY and CDR2 SVGAGI. CDR3 sequence: CASSYLAGFGNTIYF. The CDR3, as DNA: TGTGCCAGCAGTTACCTAGCAGGATTTGGAAACACCATATATTTT.

This clonotype was recorded a few times. The V gene is TRBV5-5, the J gene TRBJ1-1; D gene unclear. Per germline, CDR1 SGHKS and CDR2 YYEKEE (reference sequence). The CDR3 has 14 residues. The germline V and J ends were trimmed by 0 bases and 5 bases, with 11 bases remaining between them. In DNA form, the CDR3 reads TGTGCCAGCAGCTTGGACTATTCAACTACTGAAGCTTTCTTT. It specifies CASSLDYSTTEAFF.

The V and J genes are TRBV4-3 and TRBJ1-6; unclear D gene. The V and J ends lost 1 base and 6 bases respectively, with 10 bases between them. The CDR3 covers 15 residues. Germline lookup yields CDR1 LGHNA and CDR2 YSLEER. In DNA form, the CDR3 reads TGCGCCAGCAGCCAAGTGGCAGCCTTTAATTCACCCCTCCACTTT. Translating it yields CASSQVAAFNSPLHF.

This clonotype occurred many times. J is TRBJ2-1 and V is TRBV5-1; maybe TRBD1 (6 bases). The CDR3 is 12 amino acids. Germline V gives CDR1 SGHRS, CDR2 YFSETQ. V was pared by 4 bases and J by 9 bases, with 11 bases between. This chain's CDR3 is CASSLQGTEQFF. DNA of the CDR3: TGCGCCAGCAGCCTACAGGGTACTGAGCAGTTCTTC. The entire variable domain, with the rest obtained from reference TRBV5-1 and TRBJ2-1, is as follows: KAGVTQTPRYLIKTRGQQVTLSCSPISGHRSVSWYQQTPGQGLQFLFEYFSETQRNKGNFPGRFSGRQFSNSRSEMNVSTLELGDSALYLCASSLQGTEQFFGPGTRLTVL.

V and J are TRBV7-9 and TRBJ1-4; possibly TRBD1 for D (6 bases). Germline V lookup: CDR1 SEHNR, CDR2 FQNEAQ (reference sequence). Trimming left V 5 bases short and J 7 bases short, with 17 bases between. The CDR3 has 15 residues. CDR3 DNA sequence: TGTGCCAGCAGCCCCATGATGGGGGCGAGTGAAAAACTGTTTTTT. Residues: CASSPMMGASEKLFF.

The chain joins TRBV6-5 to TRBJ1-1, with D perhaps TRBD1 (5 bases). Deletions cut 6 bases from V and 3 bases from J, with 17 bases between. Germline V CDR1 and CDR2: MNHEY, SVGAGI. CDR3 size: 15 residues. This CDR3 reads CASRILTVGDTEAFF. The DNA of the CDR3 is TGTGCCAGCAGGATCCTAACGGTGGGGGACACTGAAGCTTTCTTT.

This clonotype has at least ten counts. The rearrangement uses TRBV5-1 and TRBJ2-2; 10 bases align to TRBD2. The germline V gene encodes CDR1 SGHRS and CDR2 YFSETQ. This CDR3 region has 18 residues. The V gene end was trimmed by 0 bases and the J gene end by 0 bases; junction bases not matched to a gene: 5. CDR3 nucleotides: TGCGCCAGCAGCTTGGTGCTAGCGGGGGTAACGAACACCGGGGAGCTGTTTTTT. It encodes CASSLVLAGVTNTGELFF.

V is TRBV12-3 or TRBV12-4 and J is TRBJ1-1, with 7 bases identical to TRBD1. The CDR3 covers 14 residues. V lost 6 bases and J lost 0; bases outside the gene matches: 4. In DNA form, the CDR3 reads TGTGCCAGCAGATCGACAGGGATGAACACTGAAGCTTTCTTT. This sequence encodes CASRSTGMNTEAFF.

Ten or more counts support this clonotype. V is TRBV13 and J is TRBJ1-5; D possibly corresponds to TRBD1 (6 bases). V shed 5 bases and J shed 10 bases, with 12 bases lying between them. Germline assignment: CDR1 PRHDT and CDR2 FYEKMQ (reference sequence). The CDR3 sequence is 12 residues long. CDR3 bases: TGTGCCAGCAGCGCCAGTGGGGGCCCCCAGCATTTT. It codes for CASSASGGPQHF.

V usage is TRBV10-1 and J usage is TRBJ2-7; TRBD2 matches 11 bases. The V gene's germline CDR1 is WNHNN and CDR2 SYGVQD (reference sequence). This CDR3 spans 14 amino acids. The junction had 5 bases not matched to a gene; V was cut back by 5 bases and J by 5 bases. This CDR3 is CASSRLAGSDEQYF. CDR3 in DNA: TGCGCCAGCAGTAGACTAGCGGGAAGCGACGAGCAGTACTTC.

This clonotype was seen only a few times. This chain uses TRBV11-2 with TRBJ1-6; tentatively, D is TRBD1 (5 bases). CDR3 length equals 18 residues. The V gene's germline CDR1 is SGHAT and CDR2 FQNNGV. The ends were cut back, 2 bases at V and 4 bases at J, with 18 bases in the middle. The CDR3 spells CASSLSWDPTLYNSPLHF. The CDR3 DNA is TGTGCCAGCAGCTTATCTTGGGACCCGACCTTATATAATTCACCCCTCCACTTT.

Note on this clonotype: A read error may be the cause here, since a much bigger clone is one base away. The J gene is TRBJ2-2, the V gene TRBV29-1; 9 nucleotides match TRBD2. V shed 8 bases and J 6 bases; nucleotides not matched to a gene: 10. Germline CDR1 and CDR2: SQVTM and ANQGSEA. The CDR3 is 14 amino acids. In nucleotides, the CDR3 is TGCAGCACCCCCGGACTAGCGAGGGCCGGGGAGCTGTTTTTT. It translates to CSTPGLARAGELFF.

This clonotype was seen many times. The chain employs TRBV11-2 and TRBJ2-5, with 8 bases fitting TRBD2. The junction had 2 bases not matched to a gene; V was cut back by 1 base and J by 1 base. This CDR3 is built from 15 residues. Germline V gene sequence: CDR1 SGHAT, CDR2 FQNNGV. CDR3 coding DNA: TGTGCCAGCAGCTTAGTTCGGGGGGGCCAAGAGACCCAGTACTTC. This gives the protein CASSLVRGGQETQYF.

The rearrangement links TRBV3-1 to TRBJ2-7; 8 positions agree with TRBD2. Germline V lookup: CDR1 LGHDT, CDR2 YNNKEL (reference sequence). The V and J ends lost 4 bases and 6 bases, in that order; junction bases with no gene match: 11. The CDR3 extends over 15 amino acids. In DNA, the CDR3 is TGTGCCAGCAGCCTAGCAGTAGCGGGATCTCCCGAGCAGTACTTC. This gives the protein CASSLAVAGSPEQYF.

This clonotype has a count of ten or more. The J gene is TRBJ1-5, the V gene TRBV20-1, with D unclear. This CDR3 is built from 15 residues. Looked up from germline, CDR1 is DFQATT and CDR2 is SNEGSKA (reference sequence). V lost 0 bases and J 1 base, leaving 10 bases between the germline ends. For the CDR3, the DNA is TGCAGTGCTAGAGAGATAGGGTCAAGCAATCAGCCCCAGCATTTT. This codes for CSAREIGSSNQPQHF.

V gene TRBV7-2 combines with J gene TRBJ2-2; D is perhaps TRBD1 or TRBD2 (5 bases each). The CDR3 has 16 amino acids. V lost 5 bases and J lost 5, with 18 bases in between. Germline loops: CDR1 SGHTA, CDR2 FQGNSA. In DNA, the CDR3 is TGTGCCAGCAGCCAGAGCCGGGGCCCCGGGACCGGGGAGCTGTTTTTT. It specifies CASSQSRGPGTGELFF.

The CDR3 DNA sequence: TGTGCCAGCAGTTTAACCGGGGCTTCCTACGAGCAGTACTTC. This codes for CASSLTGASYEQYF. This chain uses TRBV28 with TRBJ2-7; D is tentatively TRBD1 or TRBD2 (5 bases each). Deletions cut 2 bases from V and 1 base from J, with 9 bases between. This CDR3 region has 14 residues. Germline CDR1 and CDR2: MDHEN and SYDVKM.